A selection of T cell receptor beta chains follows, all from one sample in a study of blood T cell repertoires in COVID-19. Repertoires were generated with immunoSEQ multiplex PCR, while TCRdb's copy carries only in-frame clones and drops some. Found here are over 25,000 clones, about 88% of them singletons; the top ten hold 7.5% to 9%. The sequenced sample was peripheral blood. These TCRs come from a man between 65 and 85 years old with active or convalescent COVID-19. Each CDR3 is given with its conserved first and last residue. Each record gives: J gene, V gene, D gene, clone size, CDR3 protein, CDR3 DNA. The D gene is left open where the match is weak. A clone size is listed for some rows: how often the clone was seen (once, few, many), or a class if it is expanded.

TRBJ2-1	TRBV4-3	TRBD2	once	CASSQDRDGGDYNEQFF	TGCGCCAGCAGCCAAGATCGTGACGGGGGGGACTACAATGAGCAGTTCTTC
TRBJ2-1	TRBV2	TRBD1	NA	CASRRDRGWSNEQFF	TGTGCCAGCAGGAGGGACAGGGGCTGGTCGAATGAGCAGTTCTTC
TRBJ2-2	TRBV5-1	NA	NA	CATSPTANTGELFF	TGCGCCACCTCCCCCACAGCGAACACCGGGGAGCTGTTTTTT
TRBJ2-5	TRBV10-2	TRBD2	NA	CASSVAGEETQYF	TGCGCCAGCAGTGTTGCGGGAGAGGAGACCCAGTACTTC
TRBJ2-1	TRBV9	NA	once	CASSTRVQENEQFF	TGTGCCAGCAGCACCCGAGTACAGGAGAATGAGCAGTTCTTC
TRBJ2-3	TRBV27	NA	NA	CASSLAQVVDTQYF	TGTGCCAGCAGTTTAGCCCAAGTAGTGGATACGCAGTATTTT
TRBJ1-4	TRBV5-1	NA	NA	CASSPRTGTNEKLFF	TGCGCCAGCAGCCCGCGTACCGGGACTAATGAAAAACTGTTTTTT
TRBJ1-1	TRBV6-5	NA	NA	CATHPGYMNTEAFF	TGTGCCACCCATCCAGGTTACATGAACACTGAAGCTTTCTTT
TRBJ2-3	TRBV6-2/TRBV6-3	TRBD2	NA	CASSKGLVSTDTQYF	TGTGCCAGCAGTAAGGGACTAGTAAGCACAGATACGCAGTATTTT
TRBJ1-6	TRBV20-1	NA	NA	CSASGQYNSPLHF	TGCAGTGCTAGTGGCCAGTATAATTCACCCCTCCACTTT
TRBJ1-2	TRBV29-1	TRBD1	once	CSVERDRDGYTF	TGCAGCGTTGAACGGGACAGGGATGGCTACACCTTC
TRBJ1-2	TRBV3-1/TRBV3-2	NA	few	CASSQGTERDGYTF	TGTGCCAGCAGCCAAGGAACCGAGAGGGATGGCTACACCTTC
TRBJ2-1	TRBV12-5	TRBD2	NA	CASGLGTSGYNEQFF	TGTGCTAGTGGTTTGGGGACTAGCGGATACAATGAGCAGTTCTTC
TRBJ1-2	TRBV6-2/TRBV6-3	TRBD1	few	CASSLQGALRGYTF	TGTGCCAGCAGTCTTCAGGGGGCTCTACGTGGCTACACCTTC
TRBJ1-5	TRBV10-3	TRBD1	NA	CAISESGDRGGNQPQHF	TGTGCCATCAGTGAGTCGGGGGACAGGGGAGGCAATCAGCCCCAGCATTTT
TRBJ2-1	TRBV7-7	TRBD2	NA	CASSLGPSGGNEQFF	TGTGCCAGCAGCTTAGGCCCTAGCGGGGGGAATGAGCAGTTCTTC
TRBJ1-3	TRBV7-9	NA	once	CASSLAGASGNTIYF	TGTGCCAGCAGTTTAGCAGGGGCATCTGGAAACACCATATATTTT
TRBJ2-3	TRBV7-9	TRBD2	once	CASSHTSGRAETDTQYF	TGTGCCAGCAGCCATACTAGCGGGAGGGCTGAGACAGATACGCAGTATTTT
TRBJ1-1	TRBV5-6	NA	NA	CASSRTGGNTEAFF	TGTGCCAGCAGCCGAACCGGGGGAAACACTGAAGCTTTCTTT
TRBJ1-1	TRBV7-8	NA	few	CASSFSNMNTEAFF	TGTGCCAGCAGCTTCTCTAATATGAACACTGAAGCTTTCTTT
TRBJ1-2	TRBV3-1/TRBV3-2	NA	NA	CASRLSSDRRGYTF	TGTGCCAGCAGACTATCCTCAGACAGGCGAGGCTACACCTTC
TRBJ2-1	TRBV6-6	TRBD2	NA	CASRNQRGRGNEQFF	TGTGCCAGCAGGAACCAGCGGGGGCGGGGGAATGAGCAGTTCTTC
TRBJ1-2	TRBV6-2/TRBV6-3	TRBD1	NA	CASSYPGQANYGYTF	TGTGCCAGCAGTTACCCAGGACAGGCAAACTATGGCTACACCTTC
TRBJ2-1	TRBV20-1	TRBD2	NA	CSASDTGLAGGEQFF	TGCAGTGCTAGTGACACAGGACTAGCGGGAGGCGAGCAGTTCTTC
TRBJ2-3	TRBV5-1	NA	NA	CASSLEGTSTDTQYF	TGCGCCAGCAGCTTGGAGGGGACTAGCACAGATACGCAGTATTTT
TRBJ1-6	TRBV4-1	NA	NA	CASSQGRQANNSPLHF	TGCGCCAGCAGCCAAGGGAGACAGGCTAATAATTCACCCCTCCACTTT
TRBJ2-4	TRBV7-2	NA	NA	CASSLPGERGRLYF	TGTGCCAGCAGCTTACCCGGGGAAAGAGGCCGGTTGTACTTC
TRBJ2-2	TRBV4-2	NA	NA	CASSQVGTGELFF	TGTGCCAGCAGCCAAGTCGGCACCGGGGAGCTGTTTTTT
TRBJ2-7	TRBV11-2	NA	NA	CASSLAAGSTYEQYF	TGTGCCAGCAGCTTAGCGGCAGGGTCAACCTACGAGCAGTACTTC
TRBJ2-3	TRBV27	NA	NA	CASSLGGTDTQYF	TGTGCCAGCAGTTTAGGCGGGACAGATACGCAGTATTTT
TRBJ1-2	TRBV28	NA	NA	CASKTGSASGNGYTF	TGTGCCAGCAAAACCGGGAGCGCCTCGGGGAATGGCTACACCTTC
TRBJ2-6	TRBV2	TRBD1	NA	CASSQGDGANVLTF	TGTGCCAGCAGTCAGGGGGACGGGGCCAACGTCCTGACTTTC
TRBJ1-3	TRBV4-1	TRBD1	once	CASSRLGQGDGNTIYF	TGCGCCAGCAGCCGCCTGGGACAGGGGGATGGAAACACCATATATTTT
TRBJ1-5	TRBV27	NA	once	CASSYRENQPQHF	TGTGCCAGCAGCTACAGGGAAAATCAGCCCCAGCATTTT
TRBJ1-2	TRBV27	TRBD1	NA	CASSSDRFDGYTF	TGTGCCAGCAGTTCGGACAGGTTCGATGGCTACACCTTC
TRBJ1-4	TRBV5-4	NA	NA	CASSLGGSEEKLFF	TGTGCCAGCAGCCTGGGGGGTAGCGAGGAAAAACTGTTTTTT
TRBJ2-3	TRBV24-1	TRBD2	NA	CATSDSTGRGGTDTQYF	TGTGCCACCAGTGACTCCACCGGACGGGGGGGCACAGATACGCAGTATTTT
TRBJ1-4	TRBV10-2	NA	NA	CATEGGGEKLFF	TGCGCCACCGAGGGAGGCGGTGAAAAACTGTTTTTT
TRBJ1-1	TRBV7-2	NA	NA	CASSSQASGTEAFF	TGTGCCAGCAGCTCACAGGCCTCCGGCACTGAAGCTTTCTTT
TRBJ1-1	TRBV29-1	NA	NA	CSVGGGNTEAFF	TGCAGCGTGGGGGGAGGGAACACTGAAGCTTTCTTT